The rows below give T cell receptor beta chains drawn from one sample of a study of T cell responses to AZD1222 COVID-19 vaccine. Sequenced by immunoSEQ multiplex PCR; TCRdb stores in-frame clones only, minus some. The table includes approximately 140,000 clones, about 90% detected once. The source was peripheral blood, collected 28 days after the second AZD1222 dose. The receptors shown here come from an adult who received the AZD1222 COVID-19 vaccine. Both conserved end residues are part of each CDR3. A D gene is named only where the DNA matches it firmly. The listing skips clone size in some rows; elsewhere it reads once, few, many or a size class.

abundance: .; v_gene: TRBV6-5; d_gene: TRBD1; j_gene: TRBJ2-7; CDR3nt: TGTGCCAGCAGTTACTGGGGACAGGGGGACTACGAGCAGTACTTC; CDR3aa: CASSYWGQGDYEQYF
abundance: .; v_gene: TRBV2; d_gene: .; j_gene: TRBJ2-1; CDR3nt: TGTGCCAGCAGGTTGACGGCTTCCTACAATGAGCAGTTCTTC; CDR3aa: CASRLTASYNEQFF
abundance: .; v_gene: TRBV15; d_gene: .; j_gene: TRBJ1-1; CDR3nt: TGTGCCACCAGCAGAGATATGCAAGGTGAAGCTTTCTTT; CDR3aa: CATSRDMQGEAFF
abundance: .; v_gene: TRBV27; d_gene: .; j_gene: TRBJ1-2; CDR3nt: TGTGCCAGCAGTTCGCTGGGAAGCTATGGCTACACCTTC; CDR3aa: CASSSLGSYGYTF
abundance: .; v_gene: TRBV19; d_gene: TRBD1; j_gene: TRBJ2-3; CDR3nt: TGTGCCAGTAGTGGCCGACAGGGGGCGGAAGATACGCAGTATTTT; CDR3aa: CASSGRQGAEDTQYF
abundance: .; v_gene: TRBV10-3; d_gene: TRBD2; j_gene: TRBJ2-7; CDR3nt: TGTGCCATCAGTTCGACTAGCGGGCAAACAACTTACGAGCAGTACTTC; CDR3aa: CAISSTSGQTTYEQYF
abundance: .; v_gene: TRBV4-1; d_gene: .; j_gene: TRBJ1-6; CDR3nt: TGCGCCAGCAGCTTCGCCATCACAGGGACGTCTTCACCCCTCCACTTT; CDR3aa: CASSFAITGTSSPLHF
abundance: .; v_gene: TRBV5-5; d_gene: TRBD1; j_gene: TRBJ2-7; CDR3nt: TGTGCCAGCAGCCCGGGACAGCCTCCCCTCTACGAGCAGTACTTC; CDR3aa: CASSPGQPPLYEQYF
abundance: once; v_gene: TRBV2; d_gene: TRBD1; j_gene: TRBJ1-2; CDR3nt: TGTGCCAGCAATCGACAGGGGGCCGGTAGTGGCTACACCTTC; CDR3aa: CASNRQGAGSGYTF
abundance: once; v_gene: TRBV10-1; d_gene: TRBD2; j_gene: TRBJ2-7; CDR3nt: TGCGCCAGCGTGGGGCTAGCGGGAAGCTACGAGCAGTACTTC; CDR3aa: CASVGLAGSYEQYF
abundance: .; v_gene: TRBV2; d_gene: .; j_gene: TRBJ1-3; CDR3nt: TGTGCCAGCAGTATTTCTGGAAACACCATATATTTT; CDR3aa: CASSISGNTIYF
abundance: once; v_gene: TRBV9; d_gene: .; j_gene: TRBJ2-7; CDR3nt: TGTGCCAGCAGCGTAGTTCCCAGCTCCTACGAGCAGTACTTC; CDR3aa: CASSVVPSSYEQYF
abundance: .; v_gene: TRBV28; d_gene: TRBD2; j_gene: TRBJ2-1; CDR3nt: TGTGCCAGCAGATATACCCGGACTAGCGGGAGGGGGAATGAGCAGTTCTTC; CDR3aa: CASRYTRTSGRGNEQFF
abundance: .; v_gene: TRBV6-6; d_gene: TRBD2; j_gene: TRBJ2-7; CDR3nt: TGTGCCAGCAGTTCGCTTGGGGCGGGGGCCTACGAGCAGTACTTC; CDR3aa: CASSSLGAGAYEQYF
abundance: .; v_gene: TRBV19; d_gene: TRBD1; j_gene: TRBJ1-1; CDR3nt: TGTGCCAGTAGGGTGGAGGGGGCTGGTGAAGCTTTCTTT; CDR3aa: CASRVEGAGEAFF
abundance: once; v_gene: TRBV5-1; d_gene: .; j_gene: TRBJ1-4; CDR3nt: TGCGCCAGCAGCTTGGGCGGGGGAACGGCTGCTAATGAAAAACTGTTTTTT; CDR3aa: CASSLGGGTAANEKLFF
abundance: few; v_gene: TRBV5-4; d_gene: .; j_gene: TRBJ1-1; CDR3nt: TGTGCCAGCAGCTTAGGCGGGAACACTGAAGCTTTCTTT; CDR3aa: CASSLGGNTEAFF
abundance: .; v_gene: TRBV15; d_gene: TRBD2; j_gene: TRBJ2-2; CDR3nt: TGTGCCACTAGCGGGAGAAGGGACACCGGGGAGCTGTTTTTT; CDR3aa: CATSGRRDTGELFF
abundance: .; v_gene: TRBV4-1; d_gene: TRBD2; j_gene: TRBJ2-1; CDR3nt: TGCGCCAGCAGCCAAGGGTTGCCTAGCGGGAGGTCCAATGAGCAGTTCTTC; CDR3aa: CASSQGLPSGRSNEQFF
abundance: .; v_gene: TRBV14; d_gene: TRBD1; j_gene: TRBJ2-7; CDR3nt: TGTGCCAGCAGACTGACAGGGGACTCCTACGAGCAGTACTTC; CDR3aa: CASRLTGDSYEQYF